This T cell receptor beta chain appears in the sequencing data of a study of T cell responses to AZD1222 COVID-19 vaccine. Study-wide results and caveats: Clonal diversity was possibly underestimated, and the donors were mostly white British, with more females. Targeting of unmutated variant regions was reportedly seen in nearly half of spike-specific TCRs.

The germline V gene has CDR1 SGHNT and CDR2 YENEEA. J was trimmed by 9 bases and V by 5 bases; bases with no gene match: 9. The CDR3 contains 14 residues. The table came from immunoSEQ multiplex PCR; TCRdb's copy has only in-frame clones and leaves some out. Here the sample spans about 85,000 clones, about 87% being singletons. Points on this clone: Its cognate antigen is unknown.

The V gene is TRBV11-3, the J gene TRBJ2-1, with 8 bases aligning to TRBD2. This TCR was recovered from an adult in good health. This sample comprised peripheral blood, obtained on day 0 of AZD1222 vaccination. The CDR3 sequence: CASSGMGGRSEQFF. The CDR3 DNA reads TGTGCCAGCAGCGGGATGGGCGGGAGGAGTGAGCAGTTCTTC.